The 5 T cell receptor beta chains reported below all come from one sample, sequenced in a study of T cell repertoires in cytomegalovirus infection. TCRdb fed the reads into MiXCR, producing one record per CDR3 protein. The table lists about 60,000 distinct CDR3 sequences, around 20% of them singletons. The antigens for these receptors are not known. This specimen consisted of CD8+ T cells from cultured PBMCs, obtained from culture after CMV antigen stimulation. The receptors here all came from a human donor in good health (CMV status not recorded). Some clones in this sample may be carry-over from other donors' samples.

The CDR3 region is CASSTGDEQYF. In nucleotides, the CDR3 is TGTGCCAGCAGCACAGGGGACGAGCAGTACTTC. The chain combines TRBV6-5 with TRBJ2-7, with 7 bases identical to TRBD1. The CDR3 spans 11 residues. The junction had 1 base not matched to a gene; V was cut back by 6 bases and J by 5 bases. Germline CDR1 and CDR2: MNHEY and SVGAGI.

This clonotype was counted between two and nine times. The V call is TRBV12-3 or TRBV12-4, the J call TRBJ2-4; D not resolved. The CDR3 sequence is 14 residues long. The V and J ends lost 5 bases and 7 bases respectively, with 15 bases between them. CDR3 in amino acids: CASSPSLGGNIQYF. The CDR3 nucleotides are TGTGCCAGCAGTCCCTCACTTGGTGGGAACATTCAGTACTTC.

This clonotype was detected only a few times. The V and J genes are TRBV12-3 or TRBV12-4 and TRBJ1-1; D call uncertain. The CDR3 has 13 amino acids. Trimming stripped 2 bases from V and 1 base from J, with 5 bases between. The CDR3 protein is CASSLMENTEAFF. The DNA for the CDR3 is TGTGCCAGCAGTTTAATGGAGAACACTGAAGCTTTCTTT.

This clonotype turned up a few times. The chain combines TRBV7-9 with TRBJ1-1; 7 nucleotides align to TRBD1. This CDR3 spans 15 amino acids. The J segment lost 1 base and the V segment lost 6 bases, leaving 8 bases of the junction unmatched. Per germline, CDR1 SEHNR and CDR2 FQNEAQ (reference sequence). This chain's CDR3 is CASRAPDRTNTEAFF. The CDR3 coding sequence is TGTGCCAGCAGGGCTCCGGACAGGACGAACACTGAAGCTTTCTTT. Together with reference TRBV7-9 and TRBJ1-1, the CDR3 gives the full variable domain: DTGVSQNPRHKITKRGQNVTFRCDPISEHNRLYWYRQTLGQGPEFLTYFQNEAQLEKSRLLSDRFSAERPKGSFSTLEIQRTEQGDSAMYLCASRAPDRTNTEAFFGQGTRLTVV.

A few counts support this clonotype. The V call is TRBV12-3 or TRBV12-4, the J call TRBJ1-1, with 8 bases that match TRBD1. CDR3 length: 14 residues. V was pared by 3 bases and J by 1 base, with 1 base of the junction left unmatched. The CDR3 sequence is CASSLTGANTEAFF. The CDR3 coding sequence is TGTGCCAGCAGTTTGACAGGGGCGAACACTGAAGCTTTCTTT.